The source of this T cell receptor (beta chain) is a study of T-cell reconstitution after alpha-beta-depleted transplantation in children. Unique molecular identifiers were used in preparing the TCRbeta library. TCRdb processed the PCR reads anew with MiXCR; each CDR3 protein has one entry. Of about 460,000 distinct CDR3 sequences in the sample, approximately 10% were seen once. This clonotype was seen many times. The antigen is not known. Study-wide points: Newly made T cells mostly supplied T-cell counts and diversity one year after transplant. Several patients had high TCRbeta diversity at day 60; it came from surviving recipient T cells and thymic progenitors. Roughly two months post-transplant, alpha-beta T cells reportedly originated from several hundred graft clones that had expanded.

Sequenced material: PBMCs, taken before TCRalphabeta/CD19-depleted stem cell transplant. The sequence was obtained from a child between 2 and 9 years old with inherited bone marrow failure, due to receive a stem cell transplant.

Here the CDR3 reads CASSRGRREWPNEQFF. Here the CDR3 DNA reads TGCGCCAGCAGTCGCGGGAGGAGGGAGTGGCCAAATGAGCAGTTCTTC. This sequence joins TRBV23-1 and TRBJ2-1; 8 bases line up with TRBD2. TRBV23-1 is noted as an ORF with a role that remains uncertain. Trimming took 4 bases from V and 7 from J; bases not matched to a gene: 12. The CDR3 sequence is 16 residues long.